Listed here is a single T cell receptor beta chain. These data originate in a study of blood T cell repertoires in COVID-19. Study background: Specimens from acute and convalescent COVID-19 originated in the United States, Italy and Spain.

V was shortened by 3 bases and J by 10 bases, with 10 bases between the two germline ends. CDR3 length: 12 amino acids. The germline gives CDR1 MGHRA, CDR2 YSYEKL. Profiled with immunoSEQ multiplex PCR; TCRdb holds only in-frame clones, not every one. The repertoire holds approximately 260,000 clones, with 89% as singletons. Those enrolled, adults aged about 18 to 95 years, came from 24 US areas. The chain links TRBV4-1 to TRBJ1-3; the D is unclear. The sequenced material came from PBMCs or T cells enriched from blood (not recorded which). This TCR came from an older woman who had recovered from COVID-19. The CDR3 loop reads CASSHPPGTIYF. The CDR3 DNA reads TGCGCCAGCAGCCATCCACCGGGGACCATATATTTT.